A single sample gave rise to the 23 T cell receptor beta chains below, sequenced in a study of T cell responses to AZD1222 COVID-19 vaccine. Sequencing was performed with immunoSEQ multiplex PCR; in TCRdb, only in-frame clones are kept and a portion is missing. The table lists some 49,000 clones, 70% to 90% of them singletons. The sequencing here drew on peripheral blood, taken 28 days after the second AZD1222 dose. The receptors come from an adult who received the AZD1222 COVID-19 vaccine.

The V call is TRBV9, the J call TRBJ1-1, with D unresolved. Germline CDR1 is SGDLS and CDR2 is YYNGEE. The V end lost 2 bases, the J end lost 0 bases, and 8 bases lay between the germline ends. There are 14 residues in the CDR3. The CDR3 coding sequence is TGTGCCAGCAGCGTCCGGGCCTTGAACACTGAAGCTTTCTTT. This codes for CASSVRALNTEAFF.

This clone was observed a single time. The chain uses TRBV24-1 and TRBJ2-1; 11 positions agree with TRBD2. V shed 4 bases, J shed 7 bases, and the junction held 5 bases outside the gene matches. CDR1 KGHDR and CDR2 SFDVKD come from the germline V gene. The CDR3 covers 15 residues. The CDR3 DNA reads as TGTGCCACCAGTGACACTAGCGGGAGCGGTAATGAGCAGTTCTTC. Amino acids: CATSDTSGSGNEQFF.

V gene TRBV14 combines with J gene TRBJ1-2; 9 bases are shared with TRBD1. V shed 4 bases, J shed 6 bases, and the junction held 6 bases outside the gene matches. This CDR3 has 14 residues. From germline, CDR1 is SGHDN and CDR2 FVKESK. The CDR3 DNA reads TGTGCCAGCAGCCGGGACAGGGTTGGAGATGGCTACACCTTC. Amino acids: CASSRDRVGDGYTF.

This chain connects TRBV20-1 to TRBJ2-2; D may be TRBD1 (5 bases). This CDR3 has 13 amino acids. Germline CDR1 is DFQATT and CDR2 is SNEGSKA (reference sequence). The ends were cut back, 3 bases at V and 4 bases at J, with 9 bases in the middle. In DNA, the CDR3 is TGCAGTGCTAGTGGGGCAGTCACCGGGGAGCTGTTTTTT. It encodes CSASGAVTGELFF.

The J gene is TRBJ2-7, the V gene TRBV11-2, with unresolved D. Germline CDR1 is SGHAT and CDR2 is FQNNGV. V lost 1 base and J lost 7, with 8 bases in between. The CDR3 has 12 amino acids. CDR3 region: CASSLVLWEQYF. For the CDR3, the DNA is TGTGCCAGCAGCTTAGTTCTTTGGGAGCAGTACTTC.

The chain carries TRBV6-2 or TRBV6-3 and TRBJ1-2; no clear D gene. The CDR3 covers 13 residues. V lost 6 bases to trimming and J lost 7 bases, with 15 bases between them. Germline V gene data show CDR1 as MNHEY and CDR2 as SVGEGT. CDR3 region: CASSKDGFSGYTF. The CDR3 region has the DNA TGTGCCAGCAGCAAAGATGGATTCTCTGGCTACACCTTC.

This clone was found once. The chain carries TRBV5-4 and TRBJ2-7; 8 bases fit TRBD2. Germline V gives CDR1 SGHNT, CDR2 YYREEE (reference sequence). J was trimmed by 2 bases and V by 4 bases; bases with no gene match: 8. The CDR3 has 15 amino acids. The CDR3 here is CASSRAGEHTYEQYF. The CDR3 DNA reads TGTGCCAGCAGCAGAGCGGGGGAACACACCTACGAGCAGTACTTC. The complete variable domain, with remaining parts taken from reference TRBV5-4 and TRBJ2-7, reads ETGVTQSPTHLIKTRGQQVTLRCSSQSGHNTVSWYQQALGQGPQFIFQYYREEENGRGNFPPRFSGLQFPNYSSELNVNALELDDSALYLCASSRAGEHTYEQYFGPGTRLTVT.

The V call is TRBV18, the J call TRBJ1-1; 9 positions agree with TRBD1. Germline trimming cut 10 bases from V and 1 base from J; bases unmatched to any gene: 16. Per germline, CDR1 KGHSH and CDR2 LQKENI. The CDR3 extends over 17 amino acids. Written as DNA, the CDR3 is TGTGCCATTAAGGGACCGGGACAGGGACCGGGGAACACTGAAGCTTTCTTT. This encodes CAIKGPGQGPGNTEAFF.

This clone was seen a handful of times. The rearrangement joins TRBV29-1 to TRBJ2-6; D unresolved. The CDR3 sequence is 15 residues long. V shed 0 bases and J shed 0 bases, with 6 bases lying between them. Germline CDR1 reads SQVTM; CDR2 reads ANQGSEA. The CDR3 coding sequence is TGCAGCGTTGAAGATGCATCCTCTGGGGCCAACGTCCTGACTTTC. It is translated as CSVEDASSGANVLTF. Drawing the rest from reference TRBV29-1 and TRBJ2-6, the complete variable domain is SAVISQKPSRDICQRGTSLTIQCQVDSQVTMMFWYRQQPGQSLTLIATANQGSEATYESGFVIDKFPISRPNLTFSTLTVSNMSPEDSSIYLCSVEDASSGANVLTFGAGSRLTVL.

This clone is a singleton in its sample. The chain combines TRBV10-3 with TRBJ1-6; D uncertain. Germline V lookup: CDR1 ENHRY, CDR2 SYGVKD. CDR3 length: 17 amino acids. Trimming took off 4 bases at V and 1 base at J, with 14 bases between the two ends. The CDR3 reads CAISANLGSSYNSPLHF. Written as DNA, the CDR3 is TGTGCCATCAGTGCGAATCTGGGAAGTTCCTATAATTCACCCCTCCACTTT.

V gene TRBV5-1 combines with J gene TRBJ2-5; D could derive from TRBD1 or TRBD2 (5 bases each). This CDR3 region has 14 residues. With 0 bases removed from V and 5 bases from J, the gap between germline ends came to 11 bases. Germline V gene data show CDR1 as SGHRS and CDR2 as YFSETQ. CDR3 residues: CASSLVLGVETQYF. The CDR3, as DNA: TGCGCCAGCAGCTTGGTGTTGGGGGTCGAGACCCAGTACTTC. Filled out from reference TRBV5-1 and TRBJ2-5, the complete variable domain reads KAGVTQTPRYLIKTRGQQVTLSCSPISGHRSVSWYQQTPGQGLQFLFEYFSETQRNKGNFPGRFSGRQFSNSRSEMNVSTLELGDSALYLCASSLVLGVETQYFGPGTRLLVL.

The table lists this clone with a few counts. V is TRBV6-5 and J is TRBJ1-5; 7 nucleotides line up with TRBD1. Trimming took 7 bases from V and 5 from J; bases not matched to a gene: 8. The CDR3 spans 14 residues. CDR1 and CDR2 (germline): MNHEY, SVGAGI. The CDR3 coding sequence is TGTGCCAGCACCAACGGGACAGTTTATCAGCCCCAGCATTTT. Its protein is CASTNGTVYQPQHF.

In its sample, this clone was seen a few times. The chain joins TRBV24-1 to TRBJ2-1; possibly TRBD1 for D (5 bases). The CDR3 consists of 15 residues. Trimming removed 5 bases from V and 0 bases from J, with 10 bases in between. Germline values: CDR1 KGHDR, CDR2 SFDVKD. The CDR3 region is CATSAGQGSYNEQFF. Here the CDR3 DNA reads TGTGCCACCAGTGCCGGGCAGGGCTCCTACAATGAGCAGTTCTTC.

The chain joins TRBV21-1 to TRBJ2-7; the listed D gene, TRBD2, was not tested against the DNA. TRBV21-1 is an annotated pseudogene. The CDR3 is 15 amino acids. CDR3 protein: CASSKGPGSSYEQYF. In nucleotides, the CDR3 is TGTGCCAGCAGCAAAGGTCCGGGGTCCTCCTACGAGCAGTACTTC.

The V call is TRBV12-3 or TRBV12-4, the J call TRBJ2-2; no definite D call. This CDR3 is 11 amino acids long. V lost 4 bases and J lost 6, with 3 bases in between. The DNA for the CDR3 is TGTGCCAGCAGTTCATCCGGGGAGCTGTTTTTT. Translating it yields CASSSSGELFF.

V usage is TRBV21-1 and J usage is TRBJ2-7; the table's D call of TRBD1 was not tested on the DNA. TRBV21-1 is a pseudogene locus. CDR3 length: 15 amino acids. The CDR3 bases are TGTGCCAGCAGCAAAGGAACAGGGGACTCCTACGAGCAGTACTTC. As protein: CASSKGTGDSYEQYF.

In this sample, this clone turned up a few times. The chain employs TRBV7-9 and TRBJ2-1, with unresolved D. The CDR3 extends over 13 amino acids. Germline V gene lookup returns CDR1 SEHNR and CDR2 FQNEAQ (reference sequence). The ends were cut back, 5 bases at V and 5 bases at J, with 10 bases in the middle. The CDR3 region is CASSPVVDNEQFF. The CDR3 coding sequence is TGTGCCAGCAGCCCAGTGGTGGACAATGAGCAGTTCTTC.

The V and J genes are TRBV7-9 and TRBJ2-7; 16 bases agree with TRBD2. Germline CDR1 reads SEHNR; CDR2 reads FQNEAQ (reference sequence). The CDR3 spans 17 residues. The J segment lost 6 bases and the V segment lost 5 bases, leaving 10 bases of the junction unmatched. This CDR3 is CASSQGLAGGPRGEQYF. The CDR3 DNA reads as TGTGCCAGCAGCCAGGGACTAGCGGGAGGGCCGAGGGGCGAGCAGTACTTC.

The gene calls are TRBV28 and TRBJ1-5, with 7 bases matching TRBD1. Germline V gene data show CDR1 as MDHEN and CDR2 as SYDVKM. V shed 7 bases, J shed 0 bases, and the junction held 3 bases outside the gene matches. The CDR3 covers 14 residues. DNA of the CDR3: TGTGCCAGCACGGGACAGCATAGCAATCAGCCCCAGCATTTT. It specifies CASTGQHSNQPQHF.

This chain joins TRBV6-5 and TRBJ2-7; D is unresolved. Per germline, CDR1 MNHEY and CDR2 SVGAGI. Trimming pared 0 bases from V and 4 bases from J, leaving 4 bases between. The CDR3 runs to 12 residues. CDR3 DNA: TGTGCCAGCAGTTACTCGAGATACGAGCAGTACTTC. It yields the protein CASSYSRYEQYF.

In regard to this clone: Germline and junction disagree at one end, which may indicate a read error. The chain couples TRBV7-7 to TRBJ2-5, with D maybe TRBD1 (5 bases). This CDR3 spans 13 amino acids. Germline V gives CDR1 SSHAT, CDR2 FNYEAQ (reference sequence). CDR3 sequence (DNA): TGTGCTAGCAGCTTAGCAGGGAAAGAGACCCAGTACTTC. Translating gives CASSLAGKETQYF.

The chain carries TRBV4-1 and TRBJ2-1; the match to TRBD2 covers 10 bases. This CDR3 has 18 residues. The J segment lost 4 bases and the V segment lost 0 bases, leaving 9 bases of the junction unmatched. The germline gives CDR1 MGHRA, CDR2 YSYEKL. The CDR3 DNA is TGCGCCAGCAGCCAAGAAGGGCTAGCGGGAGTGGGGTACAATGAGCAGTTCTTC. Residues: CASSQEGLAGVGYNEQFF.

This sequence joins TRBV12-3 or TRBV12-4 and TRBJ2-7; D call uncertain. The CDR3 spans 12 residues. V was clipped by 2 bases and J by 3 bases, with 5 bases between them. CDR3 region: CASSLSGYEQYF. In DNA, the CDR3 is TGTGCCAGCAGTTTAAGTGGCTACGAGCAGTACTTC.